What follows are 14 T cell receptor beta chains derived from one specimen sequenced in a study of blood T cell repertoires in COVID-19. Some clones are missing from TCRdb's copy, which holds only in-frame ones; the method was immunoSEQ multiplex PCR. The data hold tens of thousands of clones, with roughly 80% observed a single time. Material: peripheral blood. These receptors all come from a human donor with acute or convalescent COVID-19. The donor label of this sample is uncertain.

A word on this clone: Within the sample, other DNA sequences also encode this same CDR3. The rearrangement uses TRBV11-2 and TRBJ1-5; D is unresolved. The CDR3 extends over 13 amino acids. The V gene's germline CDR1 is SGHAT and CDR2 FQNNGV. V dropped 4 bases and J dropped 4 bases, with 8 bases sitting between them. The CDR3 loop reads CASSSTGNQPQHF. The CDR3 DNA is TGTGCCAGCAGCTCGACGGGGAATCAGCCCCAGCATTTT.

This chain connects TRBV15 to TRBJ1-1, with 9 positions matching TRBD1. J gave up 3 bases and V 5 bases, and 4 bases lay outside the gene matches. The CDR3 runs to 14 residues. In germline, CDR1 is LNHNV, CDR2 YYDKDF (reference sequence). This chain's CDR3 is CATSRGQGDTEAFF. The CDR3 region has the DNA TGTGCCACCAGCCGGGGACAGGGAGACACTGAAGCTTTCTTT. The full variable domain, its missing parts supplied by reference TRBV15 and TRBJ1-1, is DAMVIQNPRYQVTQFGKPVTLSCSQTLNHNVMYWYQQKSSQAPKLLFHYYDKDFNNEADTPDNFQSRRPNTSFCFLDIRSPGLGDTAMYLCATSRGQGDTEAFFGQGTRLTVV.

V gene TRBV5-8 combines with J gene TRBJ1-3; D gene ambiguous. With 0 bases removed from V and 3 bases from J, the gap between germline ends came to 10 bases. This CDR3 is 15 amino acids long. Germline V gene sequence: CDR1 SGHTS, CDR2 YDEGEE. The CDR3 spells CASSLGGQVGNTIYF. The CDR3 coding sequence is TGTGCCAGCAGCTTGGGCGGGCAGGTTGGAAACACCATATATTTT.

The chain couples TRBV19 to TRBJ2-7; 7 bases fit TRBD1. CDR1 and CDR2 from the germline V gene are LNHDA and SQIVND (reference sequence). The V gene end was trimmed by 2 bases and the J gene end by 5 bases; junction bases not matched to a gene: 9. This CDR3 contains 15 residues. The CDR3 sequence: CASSIRQGSRDEQYF. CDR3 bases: TGTGCCAGTAGTATAAGACAGGGTTCGCGGGACGAGCAGTACTTC.

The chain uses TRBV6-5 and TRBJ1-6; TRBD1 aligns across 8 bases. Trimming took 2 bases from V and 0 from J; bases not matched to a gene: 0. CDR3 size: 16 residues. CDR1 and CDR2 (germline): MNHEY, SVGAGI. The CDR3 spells CASSYGTGSYNSPLHF. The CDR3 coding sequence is TGTGCCAGCAGTTACGGGACAGGCTCCTATAATTCACCCCTCCACTTT.

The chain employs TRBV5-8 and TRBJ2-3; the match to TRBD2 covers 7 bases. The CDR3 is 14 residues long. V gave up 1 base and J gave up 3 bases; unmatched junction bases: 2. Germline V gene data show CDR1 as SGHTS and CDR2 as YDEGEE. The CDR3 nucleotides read TGTGCCAGCAGCTTGTGGACTAGTACAGATACGCAGTATTTT. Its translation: CASSLWTSTDTQYF.

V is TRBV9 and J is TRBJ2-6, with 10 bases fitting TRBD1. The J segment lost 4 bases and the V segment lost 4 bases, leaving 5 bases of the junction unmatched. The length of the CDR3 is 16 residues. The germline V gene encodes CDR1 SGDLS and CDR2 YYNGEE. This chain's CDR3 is CASSPDRGLGANVLTF. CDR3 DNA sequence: TGTGCCAGCAGCCCCGACAGGGGGCTCGGGGCCAACGTCCTGACTTTC.

This CDR3 is CASTLPILLRSEAFF. CDR3 bases: TGTGCCAGCACCCTCCCAATACTCCTGAGGAGTGAAGCTTTCTTT. This sequence joins TRBV9 and TRBJ1-1; D ambiguous. V lost 6 bases, J lost 7 bases, and 22 bases lay in between. This CDR3 contains 15 residues. In germline, CDR1 is SGDLS, CDR2 YYNGEE.

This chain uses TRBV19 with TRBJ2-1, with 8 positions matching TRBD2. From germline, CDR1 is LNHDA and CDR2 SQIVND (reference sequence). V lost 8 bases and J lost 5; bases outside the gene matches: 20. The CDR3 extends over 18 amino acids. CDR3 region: CASGPGQPGLAVDNEQFF. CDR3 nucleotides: TGTGCCAGTGGCCCAGGACAGCCCGGACTAGCCGTAGACAATGAGCAGTTCTTC.

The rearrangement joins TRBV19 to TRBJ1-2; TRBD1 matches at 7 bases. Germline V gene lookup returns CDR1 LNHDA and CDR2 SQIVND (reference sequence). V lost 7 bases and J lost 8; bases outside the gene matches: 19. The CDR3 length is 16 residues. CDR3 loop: CASNPGQRASGYGYTF. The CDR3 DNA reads TGTGCCAGTAACCCGGGACAGAGGGCCTCCGGGTACGGCTACACCTTC.

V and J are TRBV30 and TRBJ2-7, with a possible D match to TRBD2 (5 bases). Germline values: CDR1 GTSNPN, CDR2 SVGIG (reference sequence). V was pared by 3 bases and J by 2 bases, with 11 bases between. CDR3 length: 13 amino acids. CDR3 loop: CAWSPGIAYEQYF. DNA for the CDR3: TGTGCCTGGAGCCCGGGGATAGCCTACGAGCAGTACTTC.

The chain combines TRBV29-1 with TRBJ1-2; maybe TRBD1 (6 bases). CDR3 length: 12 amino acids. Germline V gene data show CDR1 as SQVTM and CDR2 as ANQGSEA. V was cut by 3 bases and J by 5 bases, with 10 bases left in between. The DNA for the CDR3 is TGCAGCGTTGAGACAGGTTTATATGGCTACACCTTC. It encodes CSVETGLYGYTF.

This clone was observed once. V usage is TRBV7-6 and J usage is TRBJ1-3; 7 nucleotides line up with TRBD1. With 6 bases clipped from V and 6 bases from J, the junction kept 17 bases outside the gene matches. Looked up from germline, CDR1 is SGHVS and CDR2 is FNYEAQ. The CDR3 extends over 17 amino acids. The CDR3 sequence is CASSPRLGTVIPNTIYF. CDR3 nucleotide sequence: TGTGCCAGCAGTCCACGCCTGGGGACAGTAATTCCAAACACCATATATTTT.

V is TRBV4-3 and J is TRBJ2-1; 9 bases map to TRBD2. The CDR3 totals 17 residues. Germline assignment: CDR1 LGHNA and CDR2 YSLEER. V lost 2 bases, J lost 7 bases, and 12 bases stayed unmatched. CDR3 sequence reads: CASSQLKGRGGLNEQFF. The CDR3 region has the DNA TGCGCCAGCAGCCAACTGAAAGGGCGGGGGGGCCTAAATGAGCAGTTCTTC.